This entry features one T cell receptor (beta chain) sequence. An immunoSEQ assay, version v3.0, was performed at survey level. Sequencing was performed with immunoSEQ multiplex PCR; in TCRdb, only in-frame clones are kept and a portion is missing. The data show approximately 18,000 clones, approximately 90% seen once. This specimen belongs to a study of long-term antiretroviral therapy in people with HIV. The CDR3 covers 15 residues. With 4 bases removed from V and 4 bases from J, the gap between germline ends came to 16 bases. Germline lookup yields CDR1 SEHNR and CDR2 FQNEAQ (reference sequence). Donors needed at least one pre-ART PBMC sample plus at least two post-ART samples. Clinicians in the United States treated all participants with HIV.

This chain joins TRBV7-9 and TRBJ2-5; D gene ambiguous. This sequence originates from a middle-aged woman with HIV. The sequencing here drew on unsorted PBMCs, taken 0.6 years after starting antiretroviral therapy. The CDR3 DNA reads TGTGCCAGCAGCTGGATGGGCATGACGGGAGAGACCCAGTACTTC. This gives the protein CASSWMGMTGETQYF.